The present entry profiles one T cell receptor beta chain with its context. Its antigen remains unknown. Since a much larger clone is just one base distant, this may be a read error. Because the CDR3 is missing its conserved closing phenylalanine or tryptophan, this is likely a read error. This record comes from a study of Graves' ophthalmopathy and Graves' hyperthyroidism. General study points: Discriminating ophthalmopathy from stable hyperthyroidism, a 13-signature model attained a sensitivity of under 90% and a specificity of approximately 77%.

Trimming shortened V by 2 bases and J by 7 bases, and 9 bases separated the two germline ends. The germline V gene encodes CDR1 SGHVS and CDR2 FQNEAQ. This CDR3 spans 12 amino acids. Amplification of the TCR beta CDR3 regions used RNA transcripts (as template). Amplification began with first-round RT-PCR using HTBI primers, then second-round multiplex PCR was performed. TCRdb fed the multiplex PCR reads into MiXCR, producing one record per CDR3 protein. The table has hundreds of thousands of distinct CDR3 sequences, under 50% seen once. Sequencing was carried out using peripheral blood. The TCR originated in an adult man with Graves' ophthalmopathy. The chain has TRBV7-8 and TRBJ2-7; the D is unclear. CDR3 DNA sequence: TGTGCCAGCAGCTTACCCAGTTCGGAGCAGTACCTC. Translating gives CASSLPSSEQYL.